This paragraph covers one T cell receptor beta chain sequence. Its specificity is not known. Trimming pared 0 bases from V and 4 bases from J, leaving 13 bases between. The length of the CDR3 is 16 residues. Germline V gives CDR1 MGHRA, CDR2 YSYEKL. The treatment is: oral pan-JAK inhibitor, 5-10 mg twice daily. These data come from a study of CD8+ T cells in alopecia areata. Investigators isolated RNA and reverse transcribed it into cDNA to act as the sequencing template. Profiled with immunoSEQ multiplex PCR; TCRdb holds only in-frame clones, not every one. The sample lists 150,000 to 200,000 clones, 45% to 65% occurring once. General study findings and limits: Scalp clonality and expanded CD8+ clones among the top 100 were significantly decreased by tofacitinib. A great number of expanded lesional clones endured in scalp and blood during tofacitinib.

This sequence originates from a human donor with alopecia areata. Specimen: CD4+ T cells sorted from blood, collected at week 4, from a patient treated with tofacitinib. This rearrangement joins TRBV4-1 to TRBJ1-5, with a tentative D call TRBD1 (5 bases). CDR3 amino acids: CASSQEGHQGNQPQHF. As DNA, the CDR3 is TGCGCCAGCAGCCAAGAAGGACACCAGGGAAATCAGCCCCAGCATTTT.